Below, 25 T cell receptor beta chains from the same sample are listed, as sequenced in a study of shared clonotypes between healthy human individuals. Method: immunoSEQ multiplex PCR; TCRdb's copy keeps in-frame clones and lacks some. The profile shows 2 million to 2.5 million clones, just under 95% of them singletons. The source material was naive CD4+ T cells from PBMCs. Described subset: CD45RA+ positively selected. These receptors were taken from a man aged 18 to 29 in good health. Some clones in this sample may be carry-over from other donors' samples.

This clone was counted between two and nine times. The same CDR3 is also encoded by other DNA sequences in this sample. J is TRBJ1-5 and V is TRBV5-1, with 11 bases aligning to TRBD1. CDR1 and CDR2 (germline): SGHRS, YFSETQ. V was clipped by 4 bases and J by 4 bases; unmatched bases: 4. The CDR3 is 15 amino acids. The CDR3 nucleotides are TGCGCCAGCAGCCCGGACAGGGGGCCAAATCAGCCCCAGCATTTT. Translating it yields CASSPDRGPNQPQHF.

V usage is TRBV5-1 and J usage is TRBJ2-7; no clear D. Per germline, CDR1 SGHRS and CDR2 YFSETQ. This CDR3 has 14 residues. Trimming left V 0 bases short and J 2 bases short, with 9 bases between. Here the CDR3 DNA reads TGCGCCAGCAGCTTGGACAGCAACCCCTACGAGCAGTACTTC. Translating gives CASSLDSNPYEQYF.

Concerning this clone: Other DNA sequences in this sample translate to the same CDR3. The chain couples TRBV5-6 to TRBJ2-1; TRBD2 might be the D (6 bases). CDR1 SGHDT and CDR2 YYEEEE come from the germline V gene. V gave up 2 bases and J gave up 7 bases, with 10 bases separating them. This CDR3 contains 13 residues. The CDR3 nucleotides read TGTGCCAGCAGCTTCCGAGGAGGGAATGAGCAGTTCTTC. Translated, it gives CASSFRGGNEQFF.

The chain employs TRBV19 and TRBJ1-5; D perhaps matches TRBD1 (5 bases). The CDR3 is 16 amino acids. Per the germline V gene, CDR1 is LNHDA and CDR2 is SQIVND (reference sequence). V was shortened by 4 bases and J by 4 bases, with 17 bases between the two germline ends. CDR3 coding DNA: TGTGCCAGTAGTACGCGATTTACAGAGGGGAATCAGCCCCAGCATTTT. Amino acid sequence: CASSTRFTEGNQPQHF.

This chain links TRBV2 with TRBJ1-4; 9 bases map to TRBD1. The germline gives CDR1 SNHLY, CDR2 FYNNEI. This CDR3 contains 15 residues. Germline trimming cut 5 bases from V and 7 bases from J; bases unmatched to any gene: 8. CDR3 loop: CASSSTGGRREKLFF. DNA of the CDR3: TGTGCCAGCAGTTCCACAGGGGGCCGACGTGAAAAACTGTTTTTT.

J is TRBJ1-4 and V is TRBV11-2, with a possible D match to TRBD1 (6 bases). The CDR3 runs 14 residues. CDR1 and CDR2 from the germline V gene are SGHAT and FQNNGV. V was shortened by 3 bases and J by 7 bases, with 12 bases between the two germline ends. The CDR3, as DNA: TGTGCCAGCAGCTTCAGCGAGGGGGGTGAAAAACTGTTTTTT. Amino acids: CASSFSEGGEKLFF.

This sequence joins TRBV2 and TRBJ2-7; TRBD1 aligns across 8 bases. The CDR3 is 14 residues long. Trimming took 7 bases from V and 3 from J; bases not matched to a gene: 8. CDR1 is SNHLY and CDR2 is FYNNEI in the germline V gene. CDR3 amino acids: CASIQTGEFYEQYF. The CDR3 bases are TGTGCCAGCATCCAGACAGGGGAATTCTACGAGCAGTACTTC.

This chain connects TRBV30 to TRBJ2-2, with 10 bases identical to TRBD1. The germline V gene has CDR1 GTSNPN and CDR2 SVGIG (reference sequence). Trimming took 5 bases from V and 7 from J; bases not matched to a gene: 1. The CDR3 spans 12 residues. The CDR3 reads CAWGQGDGELFF. The CDR3 nucleotides are TGTGCCTGGGGACAGGGGGACGGGGAGCTGTTTTTT.

The J gene is TRBJ1-1, the V gene TRBV18; no firm D call. This CDR3 has 14 amino acids. The germline V gene has CDR1 KGHSH and CDR2 LQKENI. The germline V and J ends were trimmed by 4 bases and 1 base, with 10 bases remaining between them. The CDR3 DNA follows: TGTGCCAGCTCACTGGAGATTTCGAACACTGAAGCTTTCTTT. Amino acid sequence: CASSLEISNTEAFF.

The V and J genes are TRBV7-9 and TRBJ1-2; D gene unclear. The CDR3 runs to 13 residues. The V gene's germline CDR1 is SEHNR and CDR2 FQNEAQ (reference sequence). Trimming took 1 base from V and 5 from J, leaving 8 bases between them. The CDR3 nucleotides are TGTGCCAGCAGCTTAGATCCCGTTTATGGCTACACCTTC. This encodes CASSLDPVYGYTF.

CDR3 protein: CASTIRDSKAFF. Written as DNA, the CDR3 is TGTGCCAGCACTATCCGGGACAGCAAAGCTTTCTTT. The chain combines TRBV2 with TRBJ1-1, with 7 positions matching TRBD1. The junction had 8 bases not matched to a gene; V was cut back by 7 bases and J by 9 bases. Looked up from germline, CDR1 is SNHLY and CDR2 is FYNNEI. This CDR3 is built from 12 residues.

The J gene is TRBJ2-2, the V gene TRBV2, with D perhaps matching TRBD1 (6 bases). The CDR3 has 17 residues. V dropped 6 bases and J dropped 0 bases, with 17 bases sitting between them. Germline V gives CDR1 SNHLY, CDR2 FYNNEI. CDR3 sequence reads: CASSESPGHTNTGELFF. CDR3 sequence (DNA): TGTGCCAGCAGCGAATCACCGGGACATACGAACACCGGGGAGCTGTTTTTT.

The chain is built from TRBV28 and TRBJ1-4, with a weak D call TRBD1 (5 bases). Trimming cost V 6 bases and J 8 bases, with 16 bases left between them. This CDR3 spans 14 amino acids. Germline values: CDR1 MDHEN, CDR2 SYDVKM. The CDR3 loop is CASSTSGVGEKLFF. CDR3 in DNA: TGTGCCAGCAGCACGTCGGGGGTTGGCGAAAAACTGTTTTTT.

This chain connects TRBV7-2 to TRBJ2-7; D possibly corresponds to TRBD1 (6 bases). Trimming pared 1 base from V and 4 bases from J, leaving 14 bases between. The CDR3 has 15 residues. From germline, CDR1 is SGHTA and CDR2 FQGNSA. The CDR3 loop is CASSLVWDKSYEQYF. CDR3 in DNA: TGTGCCAGCAGCTTAGTCTGGGACAAGTCTTACGAGCAGTACTTC.

The chain combines TRBV6-5 with TRBJ1-4, with a tentative D call TRBD1 (6 bases). The CDR3 sequence is 15 residues long. V was trimmed by 4 bases and J by 7 bases, leaving 16 bases between them. Germline values: CDR1 MNHEY, CDR2 SVGAGI. In DNA, the CDR3 is TGTGCCAGCAGTTCCATACAGGGTCGGGGTGAAAAACTGTTTTTT. It specifies CASSSIQGRGEKLFF.

The chain couples TRBV19 to TRBJ2-2; 10 bases map to TRBD2. The CDR3 has 21 amino acids. The V gene end was trimmed by 3 bases and the J gene end by 6 bases; junction bases not matched to a gene: 22. Germline V gene data show CDR1 as LNHDA and CDR2 as SQIVND (reference sequence). CDR3 residues: CASSIARPGRKGLARAGELFF. The CDR3 bases are TGTGCCAGTAGTATTGCCCGACCGGGCCGGAAGGGACTAGCGCGAGCCGGGGAGCTGTTTTTT.

The gene calls are TRBV30 and TRBJ1-4; D not resolved. Germline values: CDR1 GTSNPN, CDR2 SVGIG (reference sequence). The CDR3 sequence is 13 residues long. With 1 base removed from V and 4 bases from J, the gap between germline ends came to 7 bases. The CDR3 DNA reads as TGTGCCTGGAGTGATGGGAATAATGAAAAACTGTTTTTT. It codes for CAWSDGNNEKLFF.

There are a few counts of this clone. Within the sample, other DNA sequences also encode this same CDR3. This sequence joins TRBV18 and TRBJ1-1; D ambiguous. The V and J ends lost 3 bases and 1 base respectively, with 6 bases between them. This CDR3 spans 13 amino acids. Per germline, CDR1 KGHSH and CDR2 LQKENI. DNA of the CDR3: TGTGCCAGCTCACCCGCGACGAACACTGAAGCTTTCTTT. Its protein product is CASSPATNTEAFF.

V gene TRBV29-1 combines with J gene TRBJ2-5; TRBD2 agrees at 8 bases. From germline, CDR1 is SQVTM and CDR2 ANQGSEA. The trim removed 8 bases at V and 2 bases at J, leaving 7 bases unmatched. The CDR3 has 13 amino acids. The chain's CDR3 is CSTAGGTQETQYF. The CDR3 nucleotides are TGCAGCACCGCGGGGGGCACACAAGAGACCCAGTACTTC.

This chain joins TRBV28 and TRBJ2-3, with a possible D match to TRBD1 (5 bases). The CDR3 sequence is 12 residues long. The ends were cut back, 6 bases at V and 5 bases at J, with 9 bases in the middle. Germline loops: CDR1 MDHEN, CDR2 SYDVKM. The CDR3 region is CASRETVDTQYF. CDR3 coding DNA: TGTGCCAGCAGAGAGACAGTAGATACGCAGTATTTT.

V usage is TRBV5-1 and J usage is TRBJ2-7; TRBD1 agrees at 10 bases. The CDR3 is made up of 14 amino acids. Germline CDR1 reads SGHRS; CDR2 reads YFSETQ. Trimming cost V 7 bases and J 2 bases; bases outside gene matches: 6. CDR3 bases: TGCGCCAGCGCCCAGGACAGGGGGACCTACGAGCAGTACTTC. Translated: CASAQDRGTYEQYF.

A note on this clone: Other DNA sequences in the same sample also yield this CDR3. The gene calls are TRBV11-3 and TRBJ2-1; D ambiguous. V shed 3 bases and J shed 1 base, with 7 bases lying between them. CDR1 is SGHNT, CDR2 YENEEA, per germline. The CDR3 contains 14 residues. The DNA for the CDR3 is TGTGCCAGCAGCTTGACGGGTTCCTACAATGAGCAGTTCTTC. Its protein product is CASSLTGSYNEQFF.

This chain uses TRBV9 with TRBJ1-2; D is unresolved. The germline V and J ends were trimmed by 0 bases and 5 bases, with 20 bases remaining between them. Germline CDR1 reads SGDLS; CDR2 reads YYNGEE. This CDR3 is 17 amino acids long. The CDR3 protein is CASSVVAELVPLYGYTF. DNA for the CDR3: TGTGCCAGCAGCGTAGTGGCCGAGCTGGTCCCGCTTTATGGCTACACCTTC.

The chain links TRBV28 to TRBJ2-1, with D possibly matching TRBD2 (6 bases). With 2 bases removed from V and 2 bases from J, the gap between germline ends came to 13 bases. Germline V gene sequence: CDR1 MDHEN, CDR2 SYDVKM. The CDR3 contains 16 residues. The CDR3 loop reads CASSLLGGRTYNEQFF. For the CDR3, the DNA is TGTGCCAGCAGTTTACTGGGGGGACGAACCTACAATGAGCAGTTCTTC. The entire variable domain, with the rest obtained from reference TRBV28 and TRBJ2-1, is as follows: DVKVTQSSRYLVKRTGEKVFLECVQDMDHENMFWYRQDPGLGLRLIYFSYDVKMKEKGDIPEGYSVSREKKERFSLILESASTNQTSMYLCASSLLGGRTYNEQFFGPGTRLTVL.

The rearrangement uses TRBV7-6 and TRBJ2-1; 7 bases fit TRBD2. Looked up from germline, CDR1 is SGHVS and CDR2 is FNYEAQ. This CDR3 comprises 16 residues. The V gene end was trimmed by 1 base and the J gene end by 4 bases; junction bases not matched to a gene: 7. The CDR3 sequence: CASSLVAGEGYNEQFF. For the CDR3, the DNA is TGTGCCAGCAGCTTAGTGGCGGGAGAAGGTTACAATGAGCAGTTCTTC.